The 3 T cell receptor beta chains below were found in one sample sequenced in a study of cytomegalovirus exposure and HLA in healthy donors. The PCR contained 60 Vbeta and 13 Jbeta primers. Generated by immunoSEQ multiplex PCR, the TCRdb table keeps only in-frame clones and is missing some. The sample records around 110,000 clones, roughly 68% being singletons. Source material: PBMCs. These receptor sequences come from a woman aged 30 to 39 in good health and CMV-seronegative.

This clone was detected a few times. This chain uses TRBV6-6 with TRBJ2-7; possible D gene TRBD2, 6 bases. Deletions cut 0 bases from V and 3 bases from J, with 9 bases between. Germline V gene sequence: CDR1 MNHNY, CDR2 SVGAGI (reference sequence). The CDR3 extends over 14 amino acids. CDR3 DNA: TGTGCCAGCAGTTACTCTGACGGGAGCTACGAGCAGTACTTC. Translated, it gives CASSYSDGSYEQYF.

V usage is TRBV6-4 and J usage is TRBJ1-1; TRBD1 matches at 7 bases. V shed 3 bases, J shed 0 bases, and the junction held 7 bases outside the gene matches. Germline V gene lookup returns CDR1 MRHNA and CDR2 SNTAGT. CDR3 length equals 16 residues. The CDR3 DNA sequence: TGTGCCAGCAGTGAATTGAAGGGGGCGGTGAACACTGAAGCTTTCTTT. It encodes CASSELKGAVNTEAFF.

CDR3 sequence: CASSATMNLNTEAFF. CDR3 bases: TGTGCCAGCAGCGCTACGATGAACTTGAACACTGAAGCTTTCTTT. This chain connects TRBV7-9 to TRBJ1-1; D is unresolved. CDR1 is SEHNR, CDR2 FQNEAQ, per germline (reference sequence). The CDR3 is 15 residues long. Between the trimmed V and J ends, which lost 5 bases and 0 bases, there was a span of 13 bases.